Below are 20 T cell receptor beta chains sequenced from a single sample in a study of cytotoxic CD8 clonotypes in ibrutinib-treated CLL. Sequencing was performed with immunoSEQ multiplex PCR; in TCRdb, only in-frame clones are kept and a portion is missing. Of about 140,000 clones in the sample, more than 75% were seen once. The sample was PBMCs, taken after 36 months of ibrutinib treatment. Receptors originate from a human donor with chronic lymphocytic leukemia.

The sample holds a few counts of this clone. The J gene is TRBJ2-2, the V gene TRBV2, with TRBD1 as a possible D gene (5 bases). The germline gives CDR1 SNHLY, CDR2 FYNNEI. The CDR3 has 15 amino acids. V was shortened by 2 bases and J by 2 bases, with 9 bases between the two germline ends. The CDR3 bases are TGTGCCAGCAGTGAAAATGGACATAACACCGGGGAGCTGTTTTTT. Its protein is CASSENGHNTGELFF.

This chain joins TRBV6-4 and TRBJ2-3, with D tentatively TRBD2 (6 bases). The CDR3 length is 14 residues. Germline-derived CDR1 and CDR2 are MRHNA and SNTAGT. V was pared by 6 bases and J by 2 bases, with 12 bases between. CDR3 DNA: TGTGCCAGCAGCTCCGGGACTTACACAGATACGCAGTATTTT. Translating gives CASSSGTYTDTQYF.

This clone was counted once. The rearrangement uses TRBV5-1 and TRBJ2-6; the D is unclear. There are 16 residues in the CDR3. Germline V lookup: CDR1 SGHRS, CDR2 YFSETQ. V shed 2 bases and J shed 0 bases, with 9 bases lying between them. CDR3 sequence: CASSLVRVSGANVLTF. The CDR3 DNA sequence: TGCGCCAGCAGCTTAGTCCGGGTCTCTGGGGCCAACGTCCTGACTTTC.

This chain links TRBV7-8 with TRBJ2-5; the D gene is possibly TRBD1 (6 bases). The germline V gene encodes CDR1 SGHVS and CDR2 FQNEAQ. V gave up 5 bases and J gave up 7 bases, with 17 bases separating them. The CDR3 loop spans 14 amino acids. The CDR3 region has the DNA TGTGCCAGCAGCCCGGGACAACCAATCGGGACCCAGTACTTC. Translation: CASSPGQPIGTQYF.

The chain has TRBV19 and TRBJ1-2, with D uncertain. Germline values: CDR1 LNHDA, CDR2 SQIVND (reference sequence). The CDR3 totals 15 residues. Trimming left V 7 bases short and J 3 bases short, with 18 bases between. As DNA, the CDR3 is TGTGCCAGTACCGACCACCCTGGACGGTACTATGGCTACACCTTC. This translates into CASTDHPGRYYGYTF.

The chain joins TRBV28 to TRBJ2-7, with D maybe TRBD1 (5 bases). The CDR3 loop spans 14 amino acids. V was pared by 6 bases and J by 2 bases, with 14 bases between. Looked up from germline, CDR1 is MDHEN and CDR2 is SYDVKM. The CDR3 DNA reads TGTGCCAGCAGGCGTGGGGCTATACCCTACGAGCAGTACTTC. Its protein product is CASRRGAIPYEQYF.

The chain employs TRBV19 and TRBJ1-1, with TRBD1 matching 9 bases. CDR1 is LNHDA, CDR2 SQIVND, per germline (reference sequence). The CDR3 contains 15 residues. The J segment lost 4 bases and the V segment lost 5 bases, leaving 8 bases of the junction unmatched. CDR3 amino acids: CASSLSQGAVTEAFF. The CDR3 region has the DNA TGTGCCAGTAGTCTATCACAGGGGGCGGTCACTGAAGCTTTCTTT.

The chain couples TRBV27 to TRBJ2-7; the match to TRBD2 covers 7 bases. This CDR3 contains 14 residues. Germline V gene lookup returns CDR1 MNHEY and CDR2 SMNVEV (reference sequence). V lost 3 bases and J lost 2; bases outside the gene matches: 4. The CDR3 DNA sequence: TGTGCCAGCAGTTTTGGGAGGGGAGCCTACGAGCAGTACTTC. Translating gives CASSFGRGAYEQYF.

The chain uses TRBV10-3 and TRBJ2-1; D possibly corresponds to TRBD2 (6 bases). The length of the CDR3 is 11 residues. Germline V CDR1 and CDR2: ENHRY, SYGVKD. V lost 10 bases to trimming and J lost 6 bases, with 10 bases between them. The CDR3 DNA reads TGTGCCACGGAGGGTGGCAATGAGCAGTTCTTC. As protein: CATEGGNEQFF.

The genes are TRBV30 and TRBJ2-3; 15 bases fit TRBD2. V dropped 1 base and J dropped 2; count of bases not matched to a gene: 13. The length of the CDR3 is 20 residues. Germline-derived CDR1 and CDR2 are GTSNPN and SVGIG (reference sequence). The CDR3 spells CAWSGGTSGRPPLYTDTQYF. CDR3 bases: TGTGCCTGGAGTGGTGGGACTAGCGGGAGGCCCCCTTTATACACAGATACGCAGTATTTT.

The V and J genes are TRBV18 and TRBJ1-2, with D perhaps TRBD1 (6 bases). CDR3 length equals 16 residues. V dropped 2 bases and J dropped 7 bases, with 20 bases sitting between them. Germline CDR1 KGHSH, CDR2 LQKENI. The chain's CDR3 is CASSPWDKTEGGGYTF. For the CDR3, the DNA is TGTGCCAGCTCACCATGGGACAAGACGGAAGGGGGTGGCTACACCTTC.

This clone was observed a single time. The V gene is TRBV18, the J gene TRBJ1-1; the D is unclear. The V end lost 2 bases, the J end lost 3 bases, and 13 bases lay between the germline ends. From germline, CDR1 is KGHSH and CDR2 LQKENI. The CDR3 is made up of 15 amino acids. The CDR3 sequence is CASSPSLGPHTEAFF. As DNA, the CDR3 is TGTGCCAGCTCACCATCGCTAGGGCCCCACACTGAAGCTTTCTTT.

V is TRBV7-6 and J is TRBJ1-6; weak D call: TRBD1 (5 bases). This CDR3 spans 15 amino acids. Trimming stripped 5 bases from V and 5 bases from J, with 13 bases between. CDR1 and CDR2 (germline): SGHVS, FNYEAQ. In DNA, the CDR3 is TGTGCCAGCAGCCCCTTTTTGGGGCATAATTCACCCCTCCACTTT. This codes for CASSPFLGHNSPLHF.

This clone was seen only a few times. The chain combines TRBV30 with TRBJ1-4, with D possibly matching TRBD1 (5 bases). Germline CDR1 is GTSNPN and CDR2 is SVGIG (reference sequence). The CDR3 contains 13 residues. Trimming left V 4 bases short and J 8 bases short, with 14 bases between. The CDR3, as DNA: TGTGCCTGGACAGGGAATGGACGAGAAAAACTGTTTTTT. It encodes CAWTGNGREKLFF. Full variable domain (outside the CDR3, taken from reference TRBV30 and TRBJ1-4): SQTIHQWPATLVQPVGSPLSLECTVEGTSNPNLYWYRQAAGRGLQLLFYSVGIGQISSEVPQNLSASRPQDRQFILSSKKLLLSDSGFYLCAWTGNGREKLFFGSGTQLSVL.

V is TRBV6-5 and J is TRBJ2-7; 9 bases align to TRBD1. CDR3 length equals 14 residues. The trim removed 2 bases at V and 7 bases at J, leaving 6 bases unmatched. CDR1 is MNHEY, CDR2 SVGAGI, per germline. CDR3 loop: CASSYGDRAGEQYF. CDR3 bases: TGTGCCAGCAGTTACGGGGACAGGGCCGGGGAGCAGTACTTC.

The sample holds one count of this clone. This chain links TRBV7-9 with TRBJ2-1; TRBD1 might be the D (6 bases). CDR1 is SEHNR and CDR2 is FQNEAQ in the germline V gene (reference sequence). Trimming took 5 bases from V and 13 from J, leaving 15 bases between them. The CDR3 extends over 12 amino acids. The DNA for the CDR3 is TGTGCCAGCAGCCCCCGGGACAAAGCCCAGTTCTTC. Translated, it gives CASSPRDKAQFF.

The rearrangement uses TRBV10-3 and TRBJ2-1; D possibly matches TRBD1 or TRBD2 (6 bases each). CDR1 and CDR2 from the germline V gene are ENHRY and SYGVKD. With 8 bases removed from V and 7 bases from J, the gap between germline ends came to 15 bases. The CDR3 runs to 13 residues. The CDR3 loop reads CAISEGRGNEQFF. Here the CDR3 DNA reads TGTGCCATCTCGGAGGGCAGGGGTAATGAGCAGTTCTTC.

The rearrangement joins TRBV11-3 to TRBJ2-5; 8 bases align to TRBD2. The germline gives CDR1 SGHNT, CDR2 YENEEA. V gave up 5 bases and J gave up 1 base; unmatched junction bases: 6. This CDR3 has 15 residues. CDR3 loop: CASSPGGRLQETQYF. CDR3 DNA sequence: TGTGCCAGCAGCCCGGGGGGGCGTCTCCAAGAGACCCAGTACTTC.

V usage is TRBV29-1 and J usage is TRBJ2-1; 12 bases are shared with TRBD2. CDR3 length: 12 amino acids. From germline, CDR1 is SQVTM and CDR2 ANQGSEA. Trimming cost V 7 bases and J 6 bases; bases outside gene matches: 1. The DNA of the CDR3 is TGCAGCGGACTAGCGGGGGTCAATGAGCAGTTCTTC. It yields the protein CSGLAGVNEQFF.

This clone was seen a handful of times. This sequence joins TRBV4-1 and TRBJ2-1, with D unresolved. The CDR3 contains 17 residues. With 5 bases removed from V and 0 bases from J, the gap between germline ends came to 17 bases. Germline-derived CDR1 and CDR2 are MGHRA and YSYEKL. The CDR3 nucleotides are TGCGCCAGCAGCTCTCCCGGGCTCCGGAGCTCCTACAATGAGCAGTTCTTC. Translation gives CASSSPGLRSSYNEQFF.